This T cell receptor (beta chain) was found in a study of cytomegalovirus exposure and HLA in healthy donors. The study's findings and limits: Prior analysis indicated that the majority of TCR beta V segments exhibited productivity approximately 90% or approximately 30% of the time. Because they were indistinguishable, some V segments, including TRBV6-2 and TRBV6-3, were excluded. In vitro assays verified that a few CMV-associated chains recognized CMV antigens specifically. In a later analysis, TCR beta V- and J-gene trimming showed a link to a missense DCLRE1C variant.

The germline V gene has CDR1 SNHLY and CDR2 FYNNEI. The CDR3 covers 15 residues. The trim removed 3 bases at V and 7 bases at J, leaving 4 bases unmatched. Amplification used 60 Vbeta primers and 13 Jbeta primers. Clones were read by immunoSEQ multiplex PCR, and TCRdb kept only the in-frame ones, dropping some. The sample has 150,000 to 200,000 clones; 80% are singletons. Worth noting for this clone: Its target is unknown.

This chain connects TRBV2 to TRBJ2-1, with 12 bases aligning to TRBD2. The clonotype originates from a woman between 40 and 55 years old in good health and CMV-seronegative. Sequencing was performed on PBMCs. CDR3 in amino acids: CASSDPSGRGNEQFF. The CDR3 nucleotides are TGTGCCAGCAGTGACCCTAGCGGGAGGGGTAATGAGCAGTTCTTC.